The 12 T cell receptor beta chains reported below all come from one sample, sequenced in a study of T-cell memory formation after mild COVID-19. TCRdb passed the 5' RACE reads through MiXCR, listing each CDR3 protein once. This sample yields roughly 200,000 distinct CDR3 sequences, of which 16% are seen a single time; roughly 2.1% belongs to the top ten. The sample was PBMCs or a T cell subset sorted from them (not recorded which). These receptors were obtained from an adult woman who had mild COVID-19 (a few samples of this study predate the infection). Cell type and time point are not known.

This clonotype was seen a few times. The chain employs TRBV5-1 and TRBJ2-1; 7 bases line up with TRBD1. The CDR3 sequence is 14 residues long. With 0 bases clipped from V and 5 bases from J, the junction kept 2 bases outside the gene matches. The germline CDR1 and CDR2 sequences are SGHRS and YFSETQ. CDR3 bases: TGCGCCAGCAGCTTGGGAGGGGGCCACAATGAGCAGTTCTTC. It translates to CASSLGGGHNEQFF.

The genes are TRBV7-2 and TRBJ2-2; 8 positions agree with TRBD1. Trimming removed 5 bases from V and 5 bases from J; junction bases left unmatched: 7. The CDR3 loop spans 15 amino acids. Germline CDR1 is SGHTA and CDR2 is FQGNSA. The CDR3 loop reads CASSPRGTGTGELFF. The CDR3 coding sequence is TGTGCCAGCAGCCCTAGGGGGACAGGTACCGGGGAGCTGTTTTTT.

This rearrangement joins TRBV5-1 to TRBJ1-2; maybe TRBD1 (6 bases). The CDR3 length is 14 residues. Germline V gene data show CDR1 as SGHRS and CDR2 as YFSETQ. V was trimmed by 0 bases and J by 4 bases, leaving 10 bases between them. This CDR3 is CASSLEGGLYGYTF. The CDR3 DNA reads as TGCGCCAGCAGCTTGGAGGGGGGACTCTATGGCTACACCTTC.

Ten or more counts support this clonotype. The DNA for the CDR3 is TGTGCCAGCTCACCGGAGCTCCTACGTACAGATACGCAGTATTTT. It codes for CASSPELLRTDTQYF. The gene calls are TRBV18 and TRBJ2-3; D gene unclear. The CDR3 loop spans 15 amino acids. Germline CDR1 reads KGHSH; CDR2 reads LQKENI. V was shortened by 3 bases and J by 3 bases, with 13 bases between the two germline ends.

This clonotype occurred a few times. CDR3 nucleotide sequence: TGTGCCAGCAGTCCACCCACACGAATTTGGGCCGGAGGCTATGGCTACACCTTC. It codes for CASSPPTRIWAGGYGYTF. The genes are TRBV11-2 and TRBJ1-2; D is undetermined. CDR3 length equals 18 residues. V lost 6 bases and J lost 4, with 27 bases in between. CDR1 is SGHAT and CDR2 is FQNNGV in the germline V gene.

This chain uses TRBV11-2 with TRBJ2-2; TRBD1 matches at 8 bases. The CDR3 extends over 16 amino acids. Losses at the gene ends were 2 bases for V and 7 bases for J; bases not matched to a gene: 9. Germline values: CDR1 SGHAT, CDR2 FQNNGV. The DNA of the CDR3 is TGTGCCAGCAGCTTATCCCCCCAGGGGGCTGTCGGGGAGCTGTTTTTT. Protein product: CASSLSPQGAVGELFF.

J is TRBJ2-7 and V is TRBV4-1, with a tentative D call TRBD1 (6 bases). V lost 3 bases and J lost 1, with 13 bases in between. The CDR3 has 15 residues. Germline values: CDR1 MGHRA, CDR2 YSYEKL. The CDR3 reads CASSQYRAGSYEQYF. For the CDR3, the DNA is TGCGCCAGCAGCCAGTACAGGGCCGGTTCCTACGAGCAGTACTTC.

The CDR3 sequence is CASSPGGTGCTF. The CDR3 region has the DNA TGTGCCAGCAGCCCAGGTGGAACAGGGTGCACCTTC. V is TRBV11-3 and J is TRBJ1-2, with D possibly matching TRBD1 (6 bases). This CDR3 has 12 amino acids. Trimming shortened V by 5 bases and J by 13 bases, and 17 bases separated the two germline ends. The germline V gene encodes CDR1 SGHNT and CDR2 YENEEA.

The V and J genes are TRBV4-1 and TRBJ2-3, with 8 nucleotides matching TRBD2. The CDR3 contains 14 residues. The trim removed 6 bases at V and 1 base at J, leaving 3 bases unmatched. Germline CDR1 reads MGHRA; CDR2 reads YSYEKL. The DNA for the CDR3 is TGCGCCAGCAGGGGAGCGGGGGGCACAGATACGCAGTATTTT. Protein sequence: CASRGAGGTDTQYF.

The V and J genes are TRBV3-1 and TRBJ2-1; TRBD2 agrees at 9 bases. Losses at the gene ends were 4 bases for V and 15 bases for J; bases not matched to a gene: 4. From germline, CDR1 is LGHDT and CDR2 YNNKEL (reference sequence). The CDR3 is made up of 11 amino acids. CDR3 in DNA: TGTGCCAGCAGCCCGGGGACTAGCCCGTTCTTC. Amino acid sequence: CASSPGTSPFF.

There are many counts of this clonotype. V and J are TRBV2 and TRBJ2-1; 9 nucleotides align to TRBD2. The CDR3 extends over 15 amino acids. With V trimmed by 6 bases and J by 7 bases, 10 bases remained unmatched. Per the germline V gene, CDR1 is SNHLY and CDR2 is FYNNEI. The CDR3 sequence: CASRVSGGSSNEQFF. CDR3 coding DNA: TGTGCCAGCAGGGTTAGCGGGGGTAGTTCGAATGAGCAGTTCTTC.

The V gene is TRBV4-2, the J gene TRBJ2-6, with 8 bases fitting TRBD1. Per the germline V gene, CDR1 is LGHNA and CDR2 is YNFKEQ. With 4 bases clipped from V and 4 bases from J, the junction kept 9 bases outside the gene matches. The CDR3 sequence is 17 residues long. DNA of the CDR3: TGTGCCAGCAGCCCGGGACAGGCTTTACTAGGGGCCAACGTCCTGACTTTC. It encodes CASSPGQALLGANVLTF.